The 25 T cell receptor beta chains below were found in one sample sequenced in a study of beta chain features in type 1 diabetes. Reverse transcribing all isolated RNA meant expressed TCRB transcripts were sequenced. Repertoires were generated with immunoSEQ multiplex PCR, while TCRdb's copy carries only in-frame clones and drops some. In the table there are fewer than 350,000 clones, about 18% of which are singletons. Sequencing was done on a sample of naive CD4+ T cells from blood. The receptors stem from a woman aged 18-29 years in good health.

This clone was picked up a small number of times. Within the sample, other DNA sequences also encode this same CDR3. The J gene is TRBJ2-5, the V gene TRBV7-9; a weak D match, TRBD1 (7 bases). Germline V gene data show CDR1 as SEHNR and CDR2 as FQNEAQ (reference sequence). This CDR3 has 14 residues. Trimming stripped 0 bases from V and 4 bases from J, with 9 bases between. CDR3 sequence (DNA): TGTGCCAGCAGCTTAGCGCAGGGGGGAGAGACCCAGTACTTC. It codes for CASSLAQGGETQYF.

The chain's CDR3 is CSTRIGDYEQYF. CDR3 in DNA: TGCAGCACTAGAATTGGGGACTACGAGCAGTACTTC. The chain employs TRBV29-1 and TRBJ2-7; D may be TRBD2 (5 bases). The CDR3 length is 12 residues. In germline, CDR1 is SQVTM, CDR2 ANQGSEA. The V gene lost 8 bases and the J gene lost 3 bases, with 14 bases spanning the gap.

The rearrangement joins TRBV11-2 to TRBJ2-1, with D perhaps matching TRBD2 (5 bases). V lost 7 bases to trimming and J lost 8 bases, with 9 bases between them. CDR3 size: 11 residues. Germline CDR1 and CDR2: SGHAT and FQNNGV. The CDR3: CASTSRDEQFF. In DNA form, the CDR3 reads TGTGCCAGCACCTCGCGGGATGAGCAGTTCTTC.

The V and J genes are TRBV5-4 and TRBJ2-2, with a tentative D call TRBD2 (6 bases). The CDR3 runs 16 residues. Trimming took 0 bases from V and 4 from J, leaving 13 bases between them. Germline CDR1 and CDR2: SGHNT and YYREEE (reference sequence). CDR3 amino acids: CASSLVRSSATGELFF. The CDR3 nucleotides read TGTGCCAGCAGCTTGGTTCGATCTAGCGCCACCGGGGAGCTGTTTTTT.

A few counts support this clone. The chain has TRBV7-9 and TRBJ2-6; D remains unclear. V was shortened by 1 base and J by 0 bases, with 7 bases between the two germline ends. The CDR3 loop spans 16 amino acids. CDR1 is SEHNR, CDR2 FQNEAQ, per germline (reference sequence). The CDR3 region has the DNA TGTGCCAGCAGCTTAGTCCCGTACTCTGGGGCCAACGTCCTGACTTTC. Translating it yields CASSLVPYSGANVLTF.

The genes are TRBV11-3 and TRBJ2-5; D is unclear. The V gene lost 3 bases and the J gene lost 4 bases, with 3 bases spanning the gap. This CDR3 region has 11 residues. The germline V gene encodes CDR1 SGHNT and CDR2 YENEEA. Written as DNA, the CDR3 is TGTGCCAGCAGCTTCGGAGAGACCCAGTACTTC. This sequence encodes CASSFGETQYF.

This clone has just a few counts. The V and J genes are TRBV11-3 and TRBJ2-5; no firm D call. The V gene's germline CDR1 is SGHNT and CDR2 YENEEA. Trimming stripped 3 bases from V and 5 bases from J, with 10 bases between. The CDR3 loop spans 13 amino acids. As DNA, the CDR3 is TGTGCCAGCAGCTTCTTCCCGGTGGAGACCCAGTACTTC. This encodes CASSFFPVETQYF.

Only a few counts were recorded for this clone. The CDR3 loop reads CSVRGAGQGFYGYTF. CDR3 DNA: TGCAGCGTTCGAGGGGCGGGACAGGGCTTCTATGGCTACACCTTC. The genes are TRBV29-1 and TRBJ1-2, with TRBD1 matching 9 bases. The CDR3 sequence is 15 residues long. The ends lost 5 bases at V and 4 bases at J; junction bases unmatched: 11. Germline values: CDR1 SQVTM, CDR2 ANQGSEA.

This clone occurred a few times. The chain joins TRBV19 to TRBJ2-5; 7 nucleotides align to TRBD2. V shed 4 bases, J shed 1 base, and the junction held 3 bases outside the gene matches. This CDR3 contains 14 residues. Germline V gene lookup returns CDR1 LNHDA and CDR2 SQIVND (reference sequence). The CDR3 sequence is CASSREGIQETQYF. In DNA form, the CDR3 reads TGTGCCAGTAGTAGGGAGGGAATCCAAGAGACCCAGTACTTC.

In its sample, this clone was seen a few times. The chain combines TRBV25-1 with TRBJ1-2, with 8 bases fitting TRBD1. Looked up from germline, CDR1 is MGHDK and CDR2 is SYGVNS. This CDR3 is built from 13 residues. V lost 2 bases, J lost 8 bases, and 4 bases stayed unmatched. The CDR3 here is CASSEQGARGYTF. The DNA of the CDR3 is TGTGCCAGCAGTGAACAGGGGGCCCGCGGCTACACCTTC.

This chain joins TRBV6-6 and TRBJ2-1; possibly TRBD1 for D (5 bases). Germline CDR1 reads MNHNY; CDR2 reads SVGAGI (reference sequence). V lost 7 bases and J 13 bases, leaving 23 bases between the germline ends. The CDR3 runs 14 residues. CDR3 bases: TGTGCCAGCATTAATACAGGAACCCTAACGTCCCAGTTCTTC. Its translation is CASINTGTLTSQFF.

This clone was found a few times. This sequence joins TRBV2 and TRBJ2-3; TRBD2 matches at 9 bases. The germline CDR1 and CDR2 sequences are SNHLY and FYNNEI. With V trimmed by 4 bases and J by 0 bases, 2 bases remained unmatched. The CDR3 contains 15 residues. This CDR3 reads CASSVAGGSTDTQYF. The CDR3 DNA sequence: TGTGCCAGCAGTGTGGCGGGAGGGAGCACAGATACGCAGTATTTT.

This clone has more than one count but fewer than ten. The chain carries TRBV7-8 and TRBJ2-3, with 11 bases identical to TRBD2. Per germline, CDR1 SGHVS and CDR2 FQNEAQ. The ends lost 5 bases at V and 2 bases at J; junction bases unmatched: 9. The CDR3 covers 17 residues. The CDR3: CASSARLAGLTTDTQYF. DNA of the CDR3: TGTGCCAGCAGCGCCCGACTAGCGGGGCTGACCACAGATACGCAGTATTTT.

This clone was detected a few times. The chain carries TRBV7-9 and TRBJ1-1; D is uncertain. Trimming cost V 7 bases and J 1 base, with 10 bases left between them. Per the germline V gene, CDR1 is SEHNR and CDR2 is FQNEAQ (reference sequence). The CDR3 is 13 amino acids. The CDR3 coding sequence is TGTGCCAGCACCAGGTTTGAGAACACTGAAGCTTTCTTT. It is translated as CASTRFENTEAFF.

In this sample, this clone turned up a few times. This sequence joins TRBV29-1 and TRBJ2-5; the D is unclear. The length of the CDR3 is 13 residues. Between the trimmed V and J ends, which lost 4 bases and 2 bases, there was a span of 11 bases. The V gene's germline CDR1 is SQVTM and CDR2 ANQGSEA. CDR3 region: CSVGSQVQETQYF. CDR3 in DNA: TGCAGCGTTGGGTCCCAGGTTCAAGAGACCCAGTACTTC.

The chain is built from TRBV15 and TRBJ1-1; D remains unclear. Germline lookup yields CDR1 LNHNV and CDR2 YYDKDF (reference sequence). Between the trimmed V and J ends, which lost 1 base and 4 bases, there was a span of 7 bases. There are 13 residues in the CDR3. CDR3 amino acids: CATSRGWPTEAFF. CDR3 sequence (DNA): TGTGCCACCAGCAGAGGTTGGCCCACTGAAGCTTTCTTT. The whole variable domain, remainder taken from reference TRBV15 and TRBJ1-1, is DAMVIQNPRYQVTQFGKPVTLSCSQTLNHNVMYWYQQKSSQAPKLLFHYYDKDFNNEADTPDNFQSRRPNTSFCFLDIRSPGLGDTAMYLCATSRGWPTEAFFGQGTRLTVV.

This clone appeared once. This chain links TRBV5-4 with TRBJ2-6; weak D call: TRBD2 (7 bases). The germline V gene has CDR1 SGHNT and CDR2 YYREEE (reference sequence). The CDR3 contains 18 residues. Trimming removed 0 bases from V and 1 base from J, with 14 bases in between. Written as DNA, the CDR3 is TGTGCCAGCAGCTTGGGCCGGAGGGGGGGATCTGGGGCCAACGTCCTGACTTTC. The encoded protein is CASSLGRRGGSGANVLTF.

This clone was seen once. V is TRBV5-1 and J is TRBJ2-3, with 10 bases lining up with TRBD1. The germline V gene encodes CDR1 SGHRS and CDR2 YFSETQ. The CDR3 spans 17 residues. With V trimmed by 2 bases and J by 6 bases, 12 bases remained unmatched. CDR3 in amino acids: CASSFGSGTGVWDTQYF. The CDR3 nucleotides are TGCGCCAGCAGCTTCGGATCCGGGACAGGGGTTTGGGATACGCAGTATTTT.

This clone has more than one count but fewer than ten. The chain links TRBV19 to TRBJ1-5; TRBD1 matches at 10 bases. Germline V gives CDR1 LNHDA, CDR2 SQIVND (reference sequence). The V gene end was trimmed by 7 bases and the J gene end by 2 bases; junction bases not matched to a gene: 8. The CDR3 loop spans 16 amino acids. CDR3 residues: CASIPAGQGGNQPQHF. DNA for the CDR3: TGTGCCAGTATTCCCGCCGGACAGGGGGGCAATCAGCCCCAGCATTTT.

The chain recombines TRBV7-2 with TRBJ1-2; D perhaps matches TRBD1 (5 bases). The ends were cut back, 4 bases at V and 2 bases at J, with 11 bases in the middle. Germline V gene sequence: CDR1 SGHTA, CDR2 FQGNSA. This CDR3 contains 14 residues. The CDR3 bases are TGTGCCAGCAGCTCCGGGACTGAGAACTATGGCTACACCTTC. This translates into CASSSGTENYGYTF.

The table lists this clone with a few counts. Different DNA sequences within this sample yield the same CDR3. The chain combines TRBV29-1 with TRBJ2-3; 8 nucleotides match TRBD2. The CDR3 contains 11 residues. The ends lost 4 bases at V and 6 bases at J; junction bases unmatched: 0. Germline V lookup: CDR1 SQVTM, CDR2 ANQGSEA. DNA for the CDR3: TGCAGCGTTGCGGGGGGGGATACGCAGTATTTT. Translated, it gives CSVAGGDTQYF.

This clone was recorded a few times. The rearrangement uses TRBV19 and TRBJ1-1, with a weak D call TRBD1 (5 bases). The V and J ends lost 3 bases and 11 bases respectively, with 13 bases between them. The germline V gene has CDR1 LNHDA and CDR2 SQIVND (reference sequence). This CDR3 contains 12 residues. The CDR3 reads CASSMQGAGAFF. The CDR3 DNA sequence: TGTGCCAGTAGTATGCAGGGAGCGGGGGCTTTCTTT.

The chain joins TRBV5-1 to TRBJ1-1; a possible D gene is TRBD1 (5 bases). In germline, CDR1 is SGHRS, CDR2 YFSETQ. V shed 2 bases and J shed 1 base, with 15 bases lying between them. The CDR3 has 16 residues. For the CDR3, the DNA is TGCGCCAGCAGCTTTTTCGGGGGAGCCGCGAACACTGAAGCTTTCTTT. This encodes CASSFFGGAANTEAFF.

J is TRBJ1-2 and V is TRBV7-9, with D possibly TRBD1 on 5 matching bases. The length of the CDR3 is 19 residues. Germline V gene sequence: CDR1 SEHNR, CDR2 FQNEAQ (reference sequence). Trimming took 4 bases from V and 4 from J, leaving 28 bases between them. In nucleotides, the CDR3 is TGTGCCAGCAGCTCCACCCTAGGACAAGGAAGGAGTCTAGGCTATGGCTACACCTTC. Protein product: CASSSTLGQGRSLGYGYTF.

The V gene is TRBV28, the J gene TRBJ2-3; D is possibly TRBD2 (7 bases). This CDR3 has 15 residues. CDR1 MDHEN and CDR2 SYDVKM come from the germline V gene. Trimming removed 5 bases at V and 1 base at J, with 13 bases between. Here the CDR3 DNA reads TGTGCCAGCAGTCTCGGGGGGCTGGGCACAGATACGCAGTATTTT. Translated: CASSLGGLGTDTQYF.